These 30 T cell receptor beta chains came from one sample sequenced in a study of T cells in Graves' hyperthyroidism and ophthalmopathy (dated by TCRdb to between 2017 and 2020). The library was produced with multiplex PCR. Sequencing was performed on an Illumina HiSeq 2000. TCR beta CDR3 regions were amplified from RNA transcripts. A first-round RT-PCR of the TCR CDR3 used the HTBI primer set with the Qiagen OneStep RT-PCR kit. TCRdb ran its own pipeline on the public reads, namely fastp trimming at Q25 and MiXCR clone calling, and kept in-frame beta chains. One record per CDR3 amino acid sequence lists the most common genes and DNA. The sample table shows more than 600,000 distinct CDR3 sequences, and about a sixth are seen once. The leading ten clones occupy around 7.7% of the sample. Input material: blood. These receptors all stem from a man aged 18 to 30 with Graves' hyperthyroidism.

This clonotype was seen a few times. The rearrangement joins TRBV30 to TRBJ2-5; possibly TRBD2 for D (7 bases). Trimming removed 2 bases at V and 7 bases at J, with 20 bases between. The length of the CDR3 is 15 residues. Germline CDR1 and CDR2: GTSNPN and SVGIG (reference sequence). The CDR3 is CAWSSGGRGFGTQYF. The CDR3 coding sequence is TGTGCCTGGAGTTCGGGGGGCAGGGGTTTTGGGACCCAGTACTTC.

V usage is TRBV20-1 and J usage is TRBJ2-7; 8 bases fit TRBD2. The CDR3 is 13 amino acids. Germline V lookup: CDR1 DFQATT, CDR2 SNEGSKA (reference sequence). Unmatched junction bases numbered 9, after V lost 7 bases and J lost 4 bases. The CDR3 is CSGTAGVGYEQYF. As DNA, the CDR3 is TGCAGTGGCACAGCGGGAGTAGGTTACGAGCAGTACTTC.

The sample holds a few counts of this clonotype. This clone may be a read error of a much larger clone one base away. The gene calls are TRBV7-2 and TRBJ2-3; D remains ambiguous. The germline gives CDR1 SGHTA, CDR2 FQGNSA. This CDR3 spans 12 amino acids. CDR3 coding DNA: TGTGCCGGCAGCGCAGCTGAGTACACGCAGTATTTT. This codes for CAGSAAEYTQYF.

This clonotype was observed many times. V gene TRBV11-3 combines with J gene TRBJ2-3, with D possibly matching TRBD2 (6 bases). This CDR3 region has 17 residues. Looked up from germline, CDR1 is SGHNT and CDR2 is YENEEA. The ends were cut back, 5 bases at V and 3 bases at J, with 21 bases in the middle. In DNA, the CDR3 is TGTGCCAGCAGCCCCGGATGGCGGCGGGAAGGGACAGATACGCAGTATTTT. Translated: CASSPGWRREGTDTQYF.

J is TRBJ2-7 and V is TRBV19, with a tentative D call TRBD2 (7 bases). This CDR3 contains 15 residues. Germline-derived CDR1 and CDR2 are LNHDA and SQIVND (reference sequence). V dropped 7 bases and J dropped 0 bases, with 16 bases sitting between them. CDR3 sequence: CASTPGVAGSYEQYF. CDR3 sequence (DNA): TGTGCCAGTACCCCAGGGGTAGCGGGCTCCTACGAGCAGTACTTC. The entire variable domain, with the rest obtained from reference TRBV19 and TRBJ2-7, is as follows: DGGITQSPKYLFRKEGQNVTLSCEQNLNHDAMYWYRQDPGQGLRLIYYSQIVNDFQKGDIAEGYSVSREKKESFPLTVTSAQKNPTAFYLCASTPGVAGSYEQYFGPGTRLTVT.

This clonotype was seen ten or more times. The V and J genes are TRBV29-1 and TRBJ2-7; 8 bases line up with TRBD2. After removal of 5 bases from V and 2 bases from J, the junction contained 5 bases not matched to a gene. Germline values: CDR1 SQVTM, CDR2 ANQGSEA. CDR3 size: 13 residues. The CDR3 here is CSVKIAGPYEQYF. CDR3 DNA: TGCAGCGTTAAGATAGCGGGACCCTACGAGCAGTACTTC.

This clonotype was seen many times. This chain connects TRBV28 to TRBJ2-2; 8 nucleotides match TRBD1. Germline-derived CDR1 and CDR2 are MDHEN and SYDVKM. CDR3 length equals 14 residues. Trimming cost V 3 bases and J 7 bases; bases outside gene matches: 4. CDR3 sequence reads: CASSFTGGGGELFF. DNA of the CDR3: TGTGCCAGCAGTTTCACAGGGGGAGGCGGGGAGCTGTTTTTT.

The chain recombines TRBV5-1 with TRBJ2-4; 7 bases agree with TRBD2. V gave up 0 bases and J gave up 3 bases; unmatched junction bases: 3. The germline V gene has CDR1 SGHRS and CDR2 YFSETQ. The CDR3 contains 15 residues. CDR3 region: CASSLGVAGKNIQYF. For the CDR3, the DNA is TGCGCCAGCAGCTTGGGGGTAGCGGGCAAAAACATTCAGTACTTC. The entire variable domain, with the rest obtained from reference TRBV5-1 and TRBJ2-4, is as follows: KAGVTQTPRYLIKTRGQQVTLSCSPISGHRSVSWYQQTPGQGLQFLFEYFSETQRNKGNFPGRFSGRQFSNSRSEMNVSTLELGDSALYLCASSLGVAGKNIQYFGAGTRLSVL.

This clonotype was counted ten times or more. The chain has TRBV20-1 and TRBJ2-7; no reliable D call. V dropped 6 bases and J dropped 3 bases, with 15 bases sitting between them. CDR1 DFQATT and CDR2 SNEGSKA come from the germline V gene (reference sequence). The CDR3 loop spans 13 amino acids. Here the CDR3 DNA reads TGCAGTGCGACCCGACACTACGTCTACGAGCAGTACTTC. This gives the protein CSATRHYVYEQYF.

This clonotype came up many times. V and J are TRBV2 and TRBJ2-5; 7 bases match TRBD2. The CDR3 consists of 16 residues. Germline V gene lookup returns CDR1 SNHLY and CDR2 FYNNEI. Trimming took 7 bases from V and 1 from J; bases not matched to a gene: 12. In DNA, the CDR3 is TGTGCCAGCACTGTCGGTCGTGGGAGGGTCCAAGAGACCCAGTACTTC. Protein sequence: CASTVGRGRVQETQYF.

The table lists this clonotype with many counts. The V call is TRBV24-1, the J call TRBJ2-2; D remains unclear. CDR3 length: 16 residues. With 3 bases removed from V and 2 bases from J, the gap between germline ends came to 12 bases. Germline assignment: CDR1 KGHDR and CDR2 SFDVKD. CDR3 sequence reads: CATSDTSHLNTGELFF. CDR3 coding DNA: TGTGCCACCAGTGATACATCCCACCTCAACACCGGGGAGCTGTTTTTT.

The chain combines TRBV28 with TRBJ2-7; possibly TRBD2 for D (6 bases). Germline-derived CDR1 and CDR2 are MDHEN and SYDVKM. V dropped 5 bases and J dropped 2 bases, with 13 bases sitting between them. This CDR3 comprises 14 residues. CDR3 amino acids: CASSGGWGAYEQYF. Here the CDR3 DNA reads TGTGCCAGCAGTGGTGGGTGGGGGGCCTACGAGCAGTACTTC.

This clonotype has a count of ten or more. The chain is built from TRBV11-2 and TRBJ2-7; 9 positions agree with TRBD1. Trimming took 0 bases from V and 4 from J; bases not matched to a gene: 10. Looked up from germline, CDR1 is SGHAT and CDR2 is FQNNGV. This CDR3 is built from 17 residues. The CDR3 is CASSLDPGQGLLYEQYF. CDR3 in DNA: TGTGCCAGCAGCTTAGACCCGGGACAGGGACTCTTGTACGAGCAGTACTTC.

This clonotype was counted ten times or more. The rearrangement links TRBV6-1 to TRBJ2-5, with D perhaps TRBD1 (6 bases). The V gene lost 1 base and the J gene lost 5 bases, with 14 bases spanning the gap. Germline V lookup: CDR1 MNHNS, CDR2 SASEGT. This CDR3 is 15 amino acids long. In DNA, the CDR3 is TGTGCCAGCAGTGAAGTGTTGGGGGCGCGTGAGACCCAGTACTTC. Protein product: CASSEVLGARETQYF.

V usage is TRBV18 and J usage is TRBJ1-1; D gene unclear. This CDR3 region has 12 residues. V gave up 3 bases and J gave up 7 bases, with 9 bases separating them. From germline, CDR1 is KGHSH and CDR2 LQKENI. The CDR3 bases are TGTGCCAGCTCACCTAGTCAGGATGAAGCTTTCTTT. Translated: CASSPSQDEAFF. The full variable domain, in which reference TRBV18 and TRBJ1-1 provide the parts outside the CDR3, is NAGVMQNPRHLVRRRGQEARLRCSPMKGHSHVYWYRQLPEEGLKFMVYLQKENIIDESGMPKERFSAEFPKEGPSILRIQQVVRGDSAAYFCASSPSQDEAFFGQGTRLTVV.

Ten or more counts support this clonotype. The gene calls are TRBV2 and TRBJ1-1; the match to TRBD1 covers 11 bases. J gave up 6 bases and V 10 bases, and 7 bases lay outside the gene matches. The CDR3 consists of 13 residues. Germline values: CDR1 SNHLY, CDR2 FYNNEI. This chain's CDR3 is CANQGQGAPEAFF. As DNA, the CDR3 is TGTGCCAACCAAGGACAGGGGGCCCCTGAAGCTTTCTTT.

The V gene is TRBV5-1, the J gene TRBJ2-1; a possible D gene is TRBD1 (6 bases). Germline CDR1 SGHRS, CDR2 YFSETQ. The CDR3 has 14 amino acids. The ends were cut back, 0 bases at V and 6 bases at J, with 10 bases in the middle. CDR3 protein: CASSLGTDTNEQFF. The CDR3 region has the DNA TGCGCCAGCAGCTTGGGGACAGATACCAATGAGCAGTTCTTC. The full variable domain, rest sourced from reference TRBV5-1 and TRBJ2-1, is KAGVTQTPRYLIKTRGQQVTLSCSPISGHRSVSWYQQTPGQGLQFLFEYFSETQRNKGNFPGRFSGRQFSNSRSEMNVSTLELGDSALYLCASSLGTDTNEQFFGPGTRLTVL.

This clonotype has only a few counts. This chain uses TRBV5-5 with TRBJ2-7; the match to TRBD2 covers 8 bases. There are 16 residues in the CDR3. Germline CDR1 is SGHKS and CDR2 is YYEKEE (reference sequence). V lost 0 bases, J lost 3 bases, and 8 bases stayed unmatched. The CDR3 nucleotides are TGTGCCAGCAGCTTGGAGCCAGCGGGAGTCAACTACGAGCAGTACTTC. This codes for CASSLEPAGVNYEQYF.

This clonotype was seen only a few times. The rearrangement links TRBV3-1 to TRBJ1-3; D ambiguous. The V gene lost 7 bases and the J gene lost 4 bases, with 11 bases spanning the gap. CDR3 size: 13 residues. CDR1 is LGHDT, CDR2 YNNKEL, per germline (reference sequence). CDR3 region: CASKPQFGNTIYF. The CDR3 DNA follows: TGTGCCAGCAAGCCCCAGTTCGGAAACACCATATATTTT.

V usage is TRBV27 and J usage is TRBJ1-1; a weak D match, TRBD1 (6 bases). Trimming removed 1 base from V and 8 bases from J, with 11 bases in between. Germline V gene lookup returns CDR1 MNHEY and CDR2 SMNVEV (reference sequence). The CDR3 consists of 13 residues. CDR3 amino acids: CASSLYYQGEAFF. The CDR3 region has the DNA TGTGCCAGCAGTTTATATTACCAGGGGGAAGCTTTCTTT.

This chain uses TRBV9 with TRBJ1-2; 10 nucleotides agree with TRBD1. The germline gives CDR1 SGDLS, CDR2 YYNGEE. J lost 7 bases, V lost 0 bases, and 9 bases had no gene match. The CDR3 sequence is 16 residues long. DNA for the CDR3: TGTGCCAGCAGCGTAGCTCCCGGGACAGGGGCTGGTGGCTACACCTTC. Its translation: CASSVAPGTGAGGYTF.

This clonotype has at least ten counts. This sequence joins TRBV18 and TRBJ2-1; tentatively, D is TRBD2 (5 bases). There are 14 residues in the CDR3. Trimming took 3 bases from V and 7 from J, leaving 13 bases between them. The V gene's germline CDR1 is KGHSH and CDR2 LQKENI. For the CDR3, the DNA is TGTGCCAGCTCACCGAGTGGAGGACGGAATGAGCAGTTCTTC. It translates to CASSPSGGRNEQFF. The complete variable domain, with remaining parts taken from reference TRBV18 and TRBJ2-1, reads NAGVMQNPRHLVRRRGQEARLRCSPMKGHSHVYWYRQLPEEGLKFMVYLQKENIIDESGMPKERFSAEFPKEGPSILRIQQVVRGDSAAYFCASSPSGGRNEQFFGPGTRLTVL.

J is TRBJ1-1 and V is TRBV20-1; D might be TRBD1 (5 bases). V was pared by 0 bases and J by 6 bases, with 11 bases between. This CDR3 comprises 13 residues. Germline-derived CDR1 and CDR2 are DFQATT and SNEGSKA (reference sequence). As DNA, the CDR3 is TGCAGTGCTAGAGATTTGCGGGACGCTGAAGCTTTCTTT. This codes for CSARDLRDAEAFF.

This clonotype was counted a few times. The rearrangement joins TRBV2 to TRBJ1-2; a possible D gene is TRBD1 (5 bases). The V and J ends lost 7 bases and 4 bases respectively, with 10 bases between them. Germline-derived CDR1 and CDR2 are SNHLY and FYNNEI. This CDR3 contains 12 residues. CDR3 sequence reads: CASIQGTYGYTF. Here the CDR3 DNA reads TGTGCCAGCATTCAGGGAACCTATGGCTACACCTTC.

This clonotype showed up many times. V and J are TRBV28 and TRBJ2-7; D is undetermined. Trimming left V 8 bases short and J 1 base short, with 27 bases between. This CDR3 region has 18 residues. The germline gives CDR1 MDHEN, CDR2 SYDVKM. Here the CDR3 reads CASDSNGAGRILSYEQYF. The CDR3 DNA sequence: TGTGCCAGCGATTCGAACGGTGCCGGAAGAATTCTATCCTACGAGCAGTACTTC.

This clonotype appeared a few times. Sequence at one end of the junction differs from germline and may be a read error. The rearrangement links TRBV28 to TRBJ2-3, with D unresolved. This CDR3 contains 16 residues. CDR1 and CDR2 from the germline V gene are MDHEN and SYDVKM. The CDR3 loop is CANSFLSGRDTDTQYF. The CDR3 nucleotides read TGTGCCAACAGTTTTCTCTCCGGAAGGGACACAGATACGCAGTATTTT.

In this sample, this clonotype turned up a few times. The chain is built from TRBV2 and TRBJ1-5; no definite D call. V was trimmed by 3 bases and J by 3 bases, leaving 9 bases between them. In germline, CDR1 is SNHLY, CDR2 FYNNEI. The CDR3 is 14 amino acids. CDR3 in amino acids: CASSDVQVNQPQHF. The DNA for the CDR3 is TGTGCCAGCAGTGACGTCCAGGTCAATCAGCCCCAGCATTTT. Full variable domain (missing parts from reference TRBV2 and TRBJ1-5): EPEVTQTPSHQVTQMGQEVILRCVPISNHLYFYWYRQILGQKVEFLVSFYNNEISEKSEIFDDQFSVERPDGSNFTLKIRSTKLEDSAMYFCASSDVQVNQPQHFGDGTRLSIL.

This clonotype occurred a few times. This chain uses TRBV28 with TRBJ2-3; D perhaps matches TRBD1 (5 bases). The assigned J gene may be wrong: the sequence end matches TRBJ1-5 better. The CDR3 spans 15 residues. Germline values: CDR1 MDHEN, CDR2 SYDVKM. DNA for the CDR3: TGTGCCAGCACCGGGCAGGTAGCGGGGGACGATACGCAGCATTTT. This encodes CASTGQVAGDDTQHF.

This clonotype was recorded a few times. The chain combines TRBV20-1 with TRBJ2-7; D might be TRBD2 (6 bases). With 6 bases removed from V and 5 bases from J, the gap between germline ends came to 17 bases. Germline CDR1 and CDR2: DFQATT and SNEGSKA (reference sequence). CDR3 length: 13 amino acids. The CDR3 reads CSADVGLFDEQYF. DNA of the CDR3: TGCAGTGCAGACGTAGGACTATTTGACGAGCAGTACTTC.

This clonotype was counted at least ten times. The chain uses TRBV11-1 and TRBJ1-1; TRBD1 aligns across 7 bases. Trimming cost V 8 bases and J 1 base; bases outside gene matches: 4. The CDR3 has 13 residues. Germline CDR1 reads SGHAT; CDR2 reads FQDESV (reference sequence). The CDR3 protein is CASANRGNTEAFF. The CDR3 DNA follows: TGTGCCAGCGCCAACAGGGGGAACACTGAAGCTTTCTTT.